The clone carrying this TCR beta chain showed up many times. V dropped 5 bases and J dropped 3; count of bases not matched to a gene: 3. Germline-derived CDR1 and CDR2 are DFQATT and SNEGSKA (reference sequence). The CDR3 has 15 residues. The sample is drawn from a study of neurological immune-mediated disorders. Across the whole study: Among roughly 35 multiple sclerosis patients, about 30 were relapsing-remitting and 3 were secondary progressive.

Unsorted libraries were generated from 2 million PBMCs. These cells had been stored in RNAlater at -80 C. The cDNA was generated through 5'RACE incorporating 10-nucleotide random UMIs. TCRdb reprocessed the 5' RACE reads via MiXCR and lists one record per CDR3 protein. The sample carries tens of thousands of distinct CDR3 sequences, 2% to 2.5% recorded once. Sequencing input: PBMCs. The clonotype originates from a woman between 50 and 59 years old with multiple sclerosis. J is TRBJ2-1 and V is TRBV20-1, with 14 nucleotides matching TRBD2. The CDR3 DNA reads TGCAGTGCTCAAGGACTAGCGGGGGGCTACAATGAGCAGTTCTTC. This codes for CSAQGLAGGYNEQFF.